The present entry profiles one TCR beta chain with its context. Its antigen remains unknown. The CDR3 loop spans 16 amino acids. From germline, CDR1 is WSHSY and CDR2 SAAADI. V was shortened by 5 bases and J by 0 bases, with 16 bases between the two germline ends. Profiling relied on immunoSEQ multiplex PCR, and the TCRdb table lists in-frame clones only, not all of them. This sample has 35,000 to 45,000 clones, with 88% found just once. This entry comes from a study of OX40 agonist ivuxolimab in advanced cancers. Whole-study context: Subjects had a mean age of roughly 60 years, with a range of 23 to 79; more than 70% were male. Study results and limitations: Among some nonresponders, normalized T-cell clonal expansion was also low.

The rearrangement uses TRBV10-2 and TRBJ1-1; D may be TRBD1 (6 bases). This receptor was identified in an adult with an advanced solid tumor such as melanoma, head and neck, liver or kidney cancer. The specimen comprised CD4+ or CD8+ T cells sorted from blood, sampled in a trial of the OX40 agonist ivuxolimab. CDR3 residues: CASSWKDSWMNTEAFF. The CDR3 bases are TGCGCCAGCAGTTGGAAGGACAGTTGGATGAACACTGAAGCTTTCTTT.